The text below deals with one TCR beta chain. This sample is drawn from a study of OX40 agonist ivuxolimab in advanced cancers. Looking at the study overall: Patients assigned to dose escalation were diagnosed with hepatocellular carcinoma, melanoma, renal cell or head and neck cancer. Partial responses occurred in Three dose-escalation patients, one with hepatocellular carcinoma and two with cutaneous melanoma.

Trimming cost V 1 base and J 4 bases, with 19 bases left between them. The CDR3 runs to 18 residues. CDR1 is SGHDN, CDR2 FVKESK, per germline. Repertoires were generated with immunoSEQ multiplex PCR, while TCRdb's copy carries only in-frame clones and drops some. The top ten clones hold 1.5% to 2% of a sample with about 83,000 clones, around 84% of them seen once. This TCR came from an adult with an advanced solid tumor such as melanoma, head and neck, liver or kidney cancer. The specimen comprised CD4+ or CD8+ T cells sorted from blood, sampled in a trial of the OX40 agonist ivuxolimab. The rearrangement uses TRBV14 and TRBJ1-4; no definite D call. CDR3 loop: CASSQVGPRRGGNEKLFF. CDR3 nucleotides: TGTGCCAGCAGCCAAGTAGGTCCGAGGAGAGGAGGTAATGAAAAACTGTTTTTT.